This T cell receptor (beta chain) is from a study of blood T cell repertoires in COVID-19. This CDR3 is 16 amino acids long. Germline CDR1 LGHDT, CDR2 YNNKEL (reference sequence). J gave up 4 bases and V 2 bases, and 5 bases lay outside the gene matches. The repertoire was sequenced with immunoSEQ multiplex PCR; TCRdb's copy has only in-frame clones and lacks some. The data contain some 140,000 clones, around 85% of them singletons. The rearrangement uses TRBV3-1 (or the pseudogene TRBV3-2) and TRBJ2-2; 9 nucleotides match TRBD1. This TCR was recovered from a woman of 80 years or more with acute or convalescent COVID-19. What was sequenced was peripheral blood. The DNA of the CDR3 is TGTGCCAGCAGCCAATACCGACAGGGGGGCACCGGGGAGCTGTTTTTT. Amino acids: CASSQYRQGGTGELFF.